This T cell receptor beta chain was found in a study of cytomegalovirus exposure and HLA in healthy donors. In the study overall: For the 300 to 400 genotyped donors, about 81% fell within the Caucasian-associated ancestry cluster. Overall study results and limits: Further analysis, carried out later, found HLA-associated TCR beta chains more clonally expanded than equally common other chains. Presence/absence analyses assumed roughly uniform sequencing depth across donors.

PCR amplification relied on 60 Vbeta primers (plus 13 Jbeta primers). Data came from immunoSEQ multiplex PCR; TCRdb stores just in-frame clones and leaves some out. The data hold a few hundred thousand clones, with 80% to 95% observed a single time. The CDR3 length is 13 residues. Trimming cost V 6 bases and J 7 bases; bases outside gene matches: 10. Germline V CDR1 and CDR2: SQVTM, ANQGSEA. As concerns this clone: What it binds is unknown.

The TCR comes from a girl aged 2 to 10 in good health and CMV-seronegative. The sample was PBMCs. This chain links TRBV29-1 with TRBJ1-2; the match to TRBD1 covers 8 bases. The CDR3 coding sequence is TGCAGCGTAGACAGGGGTAGGATATCTGGCTACACCTTC. Protein sequence: CSVDRGRISGYTF. The full variable domain, with the rest looked up from reference TRBV29-1 and TRBJ1-2, is SAVISQKPSRDICQRGTSLTIQCQVDSQVTMMFWYRQQPGQSLTLIATANQGSEATYESGFVIDKFPISRPNLTFSTLTVSNMSPEDSSIYLCSVDRGRISGYTFGSGTRLTVV.